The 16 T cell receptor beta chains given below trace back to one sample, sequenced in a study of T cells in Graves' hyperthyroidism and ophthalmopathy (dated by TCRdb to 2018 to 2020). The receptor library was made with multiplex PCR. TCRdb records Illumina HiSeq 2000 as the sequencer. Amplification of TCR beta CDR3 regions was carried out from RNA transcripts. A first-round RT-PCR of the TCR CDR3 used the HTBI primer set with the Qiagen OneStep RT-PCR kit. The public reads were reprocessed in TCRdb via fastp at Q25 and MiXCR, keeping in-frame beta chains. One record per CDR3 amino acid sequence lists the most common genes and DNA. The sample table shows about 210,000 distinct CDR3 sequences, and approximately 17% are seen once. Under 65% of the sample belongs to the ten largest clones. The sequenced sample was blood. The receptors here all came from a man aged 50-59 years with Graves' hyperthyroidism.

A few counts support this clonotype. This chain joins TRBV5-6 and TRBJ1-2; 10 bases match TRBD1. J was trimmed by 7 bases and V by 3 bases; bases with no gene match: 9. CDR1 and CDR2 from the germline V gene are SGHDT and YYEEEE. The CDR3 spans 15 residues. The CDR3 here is CASSSPGTGVSGYTF. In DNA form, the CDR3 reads TGTGCCAGCAGCTCGCCCGGGACAGGGGTTTCTGGCTACACCTTC.

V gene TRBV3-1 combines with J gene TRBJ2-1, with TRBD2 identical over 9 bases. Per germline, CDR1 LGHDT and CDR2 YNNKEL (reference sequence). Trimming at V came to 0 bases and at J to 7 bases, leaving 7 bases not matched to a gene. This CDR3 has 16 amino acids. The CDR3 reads CASSQDWTSAPNEQFF. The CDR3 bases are TGTGCCAGCAGCCAAGATTGGACTAGCGCTCCTAATGAGCAGTTCTTC.

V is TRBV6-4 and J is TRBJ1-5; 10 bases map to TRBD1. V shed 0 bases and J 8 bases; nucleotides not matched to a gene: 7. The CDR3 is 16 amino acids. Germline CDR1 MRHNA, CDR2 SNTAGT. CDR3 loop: CASSDSETGGVEPQHF. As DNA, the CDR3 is TGTGCCAGCAGTGACTCGGAGACAGGGGGCGTAGAGCCCCAGCATTTT.

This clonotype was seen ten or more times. DNA for the CDR3: TGTGCCAGCAGCCATATTGCTTCCAATGAGCAGTTCTTC. This sequence encodes CASSHIASNEQFF. The chain carries TRBV3-1 and TRBJ2-1; the D is unclear. Deletions cut 3 bases from V and 6 bases from J, with 9 bases between. Germline V gene sequence: CDR1 LGHDT, CDR2 YNNKEL (reference sequence). CDR3 length equals 13 residues.

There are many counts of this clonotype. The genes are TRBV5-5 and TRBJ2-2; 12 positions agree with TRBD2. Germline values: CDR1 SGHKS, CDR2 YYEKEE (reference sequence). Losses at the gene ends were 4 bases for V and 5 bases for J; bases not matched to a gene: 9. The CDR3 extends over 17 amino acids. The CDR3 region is CASSTGTSGFFTGELFF. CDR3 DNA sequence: TGTGCCAGCAGCACCGGGACTAGCGGGTTTTTTACCGGGGAGCTGTTTTTT.

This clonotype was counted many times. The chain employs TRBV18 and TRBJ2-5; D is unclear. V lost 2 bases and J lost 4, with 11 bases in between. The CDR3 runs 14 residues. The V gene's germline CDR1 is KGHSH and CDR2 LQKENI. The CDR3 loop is CASSPVGGGETQYF. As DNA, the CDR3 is TGTGCCAGCTCACCAGTTGGCGGTGGAGAGACCCAGTACTTC.

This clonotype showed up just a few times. The CDR3 bases are TGTGCCAGTAGTATATACACGGGAGGAGCTTACAATGAGCAGTTCTTC. Its protein is CASSIYTGGAYNEQFF. The chain is built from TRBV19 and TRBJ2-1; TRBD2 matches at 7 bases. Germline-derived CDR1 and CDR2 are LNHDA and SQIVND (reference sequence). The CDR3 sequence is 16 residues long. Trimming at V came to 2 bases and at J to 4 bases, leaving 8 bases not matched to a gene.

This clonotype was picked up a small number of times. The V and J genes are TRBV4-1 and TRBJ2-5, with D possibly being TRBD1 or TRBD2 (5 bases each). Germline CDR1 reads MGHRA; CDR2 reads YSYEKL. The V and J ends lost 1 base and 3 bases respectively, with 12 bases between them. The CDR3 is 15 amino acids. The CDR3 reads CASSQVWGKKETQYF. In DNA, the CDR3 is TGCGCCAGCAGCCAAGTCTGGGGGAAAAAAGAGACCCAGTACTTC.

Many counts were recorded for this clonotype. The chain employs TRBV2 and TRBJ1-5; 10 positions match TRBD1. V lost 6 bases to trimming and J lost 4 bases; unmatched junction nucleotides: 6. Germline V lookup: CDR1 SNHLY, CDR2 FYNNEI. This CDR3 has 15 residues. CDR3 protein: CASRGGTGANQPQHF. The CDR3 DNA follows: TGTGCCAGCAGGGGGGGGACAGGGGCAAATCAGCCCCAGCATTTT.

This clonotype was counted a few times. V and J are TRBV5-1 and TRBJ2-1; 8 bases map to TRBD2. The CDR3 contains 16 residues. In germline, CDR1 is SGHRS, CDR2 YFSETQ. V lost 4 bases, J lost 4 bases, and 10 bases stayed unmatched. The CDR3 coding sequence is TGCGCCAGCAGCGAGTCCGGGACTAGTCTGTACAATGAGCAGTTCTTC. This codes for CASSESGTSLYNEQFF.

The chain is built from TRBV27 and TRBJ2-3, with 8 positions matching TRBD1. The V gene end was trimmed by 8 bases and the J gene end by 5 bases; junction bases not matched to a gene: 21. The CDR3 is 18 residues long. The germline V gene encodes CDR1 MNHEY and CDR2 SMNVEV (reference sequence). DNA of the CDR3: TGTGCCAGCGCCTATAGCCGAGACAGGGGTAGATTATTAGATACGCAGTATTTT. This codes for CASAYSRDRGRLLDTQYF.

The CDR3 nucleotides are TGTGCCAGCAGTTCCTACAGGGGGGTCGCTGGCTACACCTTC. Protein product: CASSSYRGVAGYTF. The chain is built from TRBV12-3 or TRBV12-4 and TRBJ1-2; 8 positions agree with TRBD1. Unmatched junction bases numbered 8, after V lost 4 bases and J lost 7 bases. The CDR3 totals 14 residues.

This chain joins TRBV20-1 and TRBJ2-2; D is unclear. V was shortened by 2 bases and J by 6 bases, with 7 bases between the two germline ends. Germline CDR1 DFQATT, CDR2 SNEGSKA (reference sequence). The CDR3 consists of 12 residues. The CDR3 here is CSARLGAGELFF. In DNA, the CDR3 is TGCAGTGCTAGATTAGGAGCCGGGGAGCTGTTTTTT.

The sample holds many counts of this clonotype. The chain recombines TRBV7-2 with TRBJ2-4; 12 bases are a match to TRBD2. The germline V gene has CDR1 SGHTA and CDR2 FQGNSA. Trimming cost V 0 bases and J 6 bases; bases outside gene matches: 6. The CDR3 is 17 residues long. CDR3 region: CASSLAPTSGRLNIQYF. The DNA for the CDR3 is TGTGCCAGCAGCTTAGCGCCCACTAGCGGGAGGTTAAACATTCAGTACTTC.

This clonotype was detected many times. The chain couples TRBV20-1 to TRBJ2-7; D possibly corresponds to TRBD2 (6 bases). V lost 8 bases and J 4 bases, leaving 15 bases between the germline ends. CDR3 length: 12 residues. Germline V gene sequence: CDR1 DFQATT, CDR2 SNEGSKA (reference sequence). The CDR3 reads CSWSRGLYEQYF. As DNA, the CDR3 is TGCAGTTGGTCGAGGGGACTTTACGAGCAGTACTTC.

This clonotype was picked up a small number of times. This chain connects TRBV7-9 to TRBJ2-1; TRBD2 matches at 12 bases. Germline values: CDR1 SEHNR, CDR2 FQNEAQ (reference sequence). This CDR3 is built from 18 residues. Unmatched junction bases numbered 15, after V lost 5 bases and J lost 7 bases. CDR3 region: CASSGERIMTSGSNEQFF. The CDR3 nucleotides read TGTGCCAGCAGCGGGGAGAGAATAATGACTAGCGGGAGTAATGAGCAGTTCTTC.